This TCR beta chain derives from a study of CD8 T cells in ankylosing spondylitis. Whole-study results and caveats: Certain motif variants had earlier been reported in reactive arthritis synovial fluid and blood. There was reportedly significant enrichment of clones that were disease-linked in matched ankylosing spondylitis synovial fluid. CD8+ disease-linked clones were present at relatively low frequencies in blood.

CDR3 size: 14 residues. Trimming removed 3 bases from V and 0 bases from J, with 8 bases in between. The germline V gene encodes CDR1 ENHRY and CDR2 SYGVKD. TCRdb recomputed calls from the 5' RACE reads with MiXCR, one row per CDR3 protein. Of 250,000 or so distinct CDR3 sequences in the sample, 20% to 30% are singletons; the top ten hold more than 0.6%. In regard to this clonotype: Its antigen is still unknown.

V and J are TRBV10-3 and TRBJ2-5; D not certain. This TCR derives from a male donor with ankylosing spondylitis or in good health (not recorded which). Sequenced: blood, either unsorted or a sorted T cell fraction (not recorded which). CDR3 nucleotide sequence: TGTGCCATCAGTGATATCTCCAACCAAGAGACCCAGTACTTC. This gives the protein CAISDISNQETQYF.